This T cell receptor (beta chain) was profiled in a study of control samples from healthy donors and cancer patients. Per germline, CDR1 LGHNA and CDR2 YSLEER. This CDR3 region has 15 residues. V was cut by 1 base and J by 4 bases, with 10 bases left in between. The repertoire was sequenced with immunoSEQ multiplex PCR; TCRdb's copy has only in-frame clones and lacks some. The profile shows 110,000 or so clones, more than 80% of them singletons. The sequenced sample was blood. The clonotype comes from a man aged 50 to 59 in good health. The genes are TRBV4-3 and TRBJ1-4; the D is unclear. CDR3 residues: CASSQGSSYNEKLFF. In DNA, the CDR3 is TGCGCCAGCAGCCAAGGTTCCAGTTATAATGAAAAACTGTTTTTT.